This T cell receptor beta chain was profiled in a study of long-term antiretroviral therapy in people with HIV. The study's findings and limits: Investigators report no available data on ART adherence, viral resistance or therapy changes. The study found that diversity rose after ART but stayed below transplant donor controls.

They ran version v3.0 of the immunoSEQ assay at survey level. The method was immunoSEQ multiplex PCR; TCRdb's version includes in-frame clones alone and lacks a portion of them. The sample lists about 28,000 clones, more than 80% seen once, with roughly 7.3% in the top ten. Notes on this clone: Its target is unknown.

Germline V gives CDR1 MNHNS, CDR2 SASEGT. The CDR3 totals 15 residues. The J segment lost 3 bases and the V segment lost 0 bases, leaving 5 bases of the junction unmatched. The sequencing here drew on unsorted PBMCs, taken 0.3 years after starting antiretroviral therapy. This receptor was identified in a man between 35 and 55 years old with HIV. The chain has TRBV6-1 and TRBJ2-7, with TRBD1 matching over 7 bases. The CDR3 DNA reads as TGTGCCAGCAGTGAAGCTCCGAGACAGGGCTACGAGCAGTACTTC. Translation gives CASSEAPRQGYEQYF.